The next 28 T cell receptor beta chains were all read from a single sample in a study of blood T cell repertoires in COVID-19. Only in-frame clones appear in the TCRdb table, and some are missing; sequencing was by immunoSEQ multiplex PCR. The data contain about 270,000 clones, around 86% of them seen just once; the ten biggest clones take up roughly 6.2%. Sequences were obtained from peripheral blood. Receptor source: a woman of 80 years or more with COVID-19, enrolled during active disease.

The V call is TRBV11-2, the J call TRBJ2-5; D gene ambiguous. Trimming took off 7 bases at V and 10 bases at J, with 19 bases between the two ends. CDR3 length equals 13 residues. Germline V gives CDR1 SGHAT, CDR2 FQNNGV. The CDR3 loop reads CASTAPTQRSQYF. In DNA, the CDR3 is TGTGCCAGCACCGCCCCAACACAAAGGAGCCAGTACTTC.

V gene TRBV5-5 combines with J gene TRBJ2-4, with D possibly matching TRBD1 (5 bases). The CDR3 runs to 15 residues. Germline-derived CDR1 and CDR2 are SGHKS and YYEKEE (reference sequence). Between the trimmed V and J ends, which lost 4 bases and 6 bases, there was a span of 17 bases. Here the CDR3 reads CASSVTGHIINIQYF. CDR3 sequence (DNA): TGTGCCAGCAGCGTGACCGGACATATAATAAACATTCAGTACTTC.

The chain uses TRBV2 and TRBJ1-2; D perhaps matches TRBD1 (6 bases). Germline V lookup: CDR1 SNHLY, CDR2 FYNNEI. The CDR3 loop spans 16 amino acids. The V gene lost 1 base and the J gene lost 0 bases, with 12 bases spanning the gap. In nucleotides, the CDR3 is TGTGCCAGCAGTGAAGTGGGGGACAAAGCTAACTATGGCTACACCTTC. Translated, it gives CASSEVGDKANYGYTF.

The chain recombines TRBV28 with TRBJ1-4; D is unclear. Germline V gene sequence: CDR1 MDHEN, CDR2 SYDVKM. The CDR3 is 15 residues long. V was shortened by 1 base and J by 6 bases, with 12 bases between the two germline ends. The CDR3 DNA reads TGTGCCAGCAGTTTATCCACCGTCGGTGATGAAAAACTGTTTTTT. Protein product: CASSLSTVGDEKLFF. The whole variable domain, filled in from reference TRBV28 and TRBJ1-4, reads DVKVTQSSRYLVKRTGEKVFLECVQDMDHENMFWYRQDPGLGLRLIYFSYDVKMKEKGDIPEGYSVSREKKERFSLILESASTNQTSMYLCASSLSTVGDEKLFFGSGTQLSVL.

This chain uses TRBV6-1 with TRBJ2-3, with 8 bases identical to TRBD2. The CDR3 is 12 residues long. Germline V gives CDR1 MNHNS, CDR2 SASEGT. V was pared by 1 base and J by 14 bases, with 5 bases of the junction left unmatched. The CDR3 DNA reads as TGTGCCAGCAGTGAAGTGGGGACTAGAAGGTATTTT. As protein: CASSEVGTRRYF.

The rearrangement uses TRBV28 and TRBJ1-5, with D unresolved. The germline V gene encodes CDR1 MDHEN and CDR2 SYDVKM. The CDR3 spans 13 residues. The ends were cut back, 9 bases at V and 4 bases at J, with 13 bases in the middle. The CDR3 nucleotides are TGTGCCAGTCAGTTTCAACAGAATCAGCCCCAGCATTTT. Translated: CASQFQQNQPQHF.

CDR3 sequence reads: CASIPLGGRLYDSNQPQHF. CDR3 DNA sequence: TGTGCCAGCATCCCTCTCGGGGGGAGGTTATACGATAGCAATCAGCCCCAGCATTTT. V gene TRBV21-1 combines with J gene TRBJ1-5. TRBV21-1 is a listed pseudogene. The CDR3 is made up of 19 amino acids.

The chain uses TRBV6-5 and TRBJ2-7; D perhaps matches TRBD1 (6 bases). Trimming left V 5 bases short and J 6 bases short, with 20 bases between. CDR3 size: 15 residues. Germline CDR1 is MNHEY and CDR2 is SVGAGI. Here the CDR3 reads CASSHRDMRPPEQYV. CDR3 in DNA: TGTGCCAGCAGTCACCGGGACATGCGGCCTCCCGAGCAGTACGTC.

The V call is TRBV10-3, the J call TRBJ1-2, with TRBD1 matching 8 bases. Germline CDR1 ENHRY, CDR2 SYGVKD. CDR3 length: 16 residues. Losses at the gene ends were 4 bases for V and 6 bases for J; bases not matched to a gene: 13. CDR3 protein: CAISGQGALSSDGYTF. CDR3 in DNA: TGTGCCATCAGTGGCCAGGGGGCCCTCTCGTCGGATGGCTACACCTTC.

This rearrangement joins TRBV6-5 to TRBJ1-1, with 7 bases fitting TRBD1. Germline lookup yields CDR1 MNHEY and CDR2 SVGAGI. CDR3 size: 14 residues. V lost 8 bases and J lost 5; bases outside the gene matches: 11. Written as DNA, the CDR3 is TGTGCCAGCGGACGCATAGACAGGGTTACTGAAGCTTTCTTT. Translating gives CASGRIDRVTEAFF.

The chain recombines TRBV19 with TRBJ1-5, with 7 bases identical to TRBD1. The CDR3 consists of 15 residues. The V gene end was trimmed by 5 bases and the J gene end by 7 bases; junction bases not matched to a gene: 11. Germline assignment: CDR1 LNHDA and CDR2 SQIVND (reference sequence). DNA of the CDR3: TGTGCCAGTAGTCCTTCGGACAGGAATAACCAGCCCCAGCATTTT. Amino acids: CASSPSDRNNQPQHF.

CDR3 coding DNA: TGTGCCAGCAGAACGGACCAGGGGCCTGCTTTCTTT. The encoded protein is CASRTDQGPAFF. V gene TRBV28 combines with J gene TRBJ1-1; D is possibly TRBD1 (6 bases). The length of the CDR3 is 12 residues. Germline loops: CDR1 MDHEN, CDR2 SYDVKM. Trimming removed 6 bases from V and 11 bases from J, with 16 bases in between.

The chain joins TRBV24-1 to TRBJ2-1, with TRBD1 identical over 9 bases. J gave up 13 bases and V 3 bases, and 9 bases lay outside the gene matches. From germline, CDR1 is KGHDR and CDR2 SFDVKD. This CDR3 is 14 amino acids long. The CDR3: CATSDGITGGRQFF. The CDR3 DNA is TGTGCCACCAGTGATGGGATCACAGGGGGCCGTCAGTTCTTC.

This clone was found once. The chain combines TRBV27 with TRBJ1-2, with 8 bases matching TRBD1. CDR1 MNHEY and CDR2 SMNVEV come from the germline V gene (reference sequence). The V and J ends lost 6 bases and 3 bases, in that order; junction bases with no gene match: 12. The CDR3 is 16 amino acids. CDR3 in amino acids: CASSPLTLTGDYGYTF. As DNA, the CDR3 is TGTGCCAGCAGCCCCCTTACCTTGACAGGGGACTATGGCTACACCTTC.

The genes are TRBV11-2 and TRBJ2-3, with TRBD1 as a possible D gene (6 bases). V was trimmed by 5 bases and J by 5 bases, leaving 17 bases between them. Germline V CDR1 and CDR2: SGHAT, FQNNGV. The CDR3 contains 15 residues. The CDR3 loop is CASSQQGRQRDTQYF. The DNA of the CDR3 is TGTGCCAGCAGCCAACAGGGCCGGCAAAGAGATACGCAGTATTTT.

The genes are TRBV28 and TRBJ1-1; maybe TRBD1 (5 bases). The CDR3 extends over 14 amino acids. The V and J ends lost 7 bases and 8 bases respectively, with 20 bases between them. From germline, CDR1 is MDHEN and CDR2 SYDVKM. CDR3 protein: CASTSWGGWMEAFF. The CDR3 nucleotides read TGTGCCAGCACGTCCTGGGGGGGTTGGATGGAAGCTTTCTTT.

V and J are TRBV6-5 and TRBJ2-7; 8 nucleotides align to TRBD1. Looked up from germline, CDR1 is MNHEY and CDR2 is SVGAGI. V lost 6 bases and J lost 3; bases outside the gene matches: 7. This CDR3 has 14 amino acids. This chain's CDR3 is CASRSSGGDYEQYF. Here the CDR3 DNA reads TGTGCCAGCAGATCTTCAGGGGGCGACTACGAGCAGTACTTC.

The gene calls are TRBV19 and TRBJ1-5, with D unclear. The ends were cut back, 0 bases at V and 1 base at J, with 7 bases in the middle. There are 15 residues in the CDR3. The germline V gene has CDR1 LNHDA and CDR2 SQIVND (reference sequence). The CDR3 protein is CASSIEAQSNQPQHF. In DNA form, the CDR3 reads TGTGCCAGTAGTATAGAGGCCCAGAGCAATCAGCCCCAGCATTTT.

The V and J genes are TRBV5-4 and TRBJ2-5; a possible D gene is TRBD1 (6 bases). V lost 1 base, J lost 3 bases, and 10 bases lay in between. There are 14 residues in the CDR3. Germline V lookup: CDR1 SGHNT, CDR2 YYREEE (reference sequence). CDR3 sequence: CASSLLAGEETQYF. CDR3 nucleotide sequence: TGTGCCAGCAGCTTGCTGGCAGGGGAAGAGACCCAGTACTTC.

The rearrangement joins TRBV7-3 to TRBJ1-2, with a weak D call TRBD1 (5 bases). V lost 5 bases, J lost 3 bases, and 13 bases lay in between. Germline loops: CDR1 SGHTA, CDR2 FQGTGA. This CDR3 contains 14 residues. The CDR3 nucleotides are TGTGCCAGCAGCGTGGGGCCAGATTACTATGGCTACACCTTC. Residues: CASSVGPDYYGYTF.

The chain carries TRBV6-2 or TRBV6-3 and TRBJ2-7, with D possibly matching TRBD2 (6 bases). The CDR3 is 17 residues long. Germline CDR1 reads MNHEY; CDR2 reads SVGEGT. The V gene lost 4 bases and the J gene lost 2 bases, with 21 bases spanning the gap. The DNA of the CDR3 is TGTGCCAGCAGTTTATCATTAACCGGGACTGTTCCCTACGAGCAGTACTTC. Encoded protein: CASSLSLTGTVPYEQYF.

The V call is TRBV4-3, the J call TRBJ2-3; TRBD2 matches 9 bases. This CDR3 spans 15 amino acids. The V gene end was trimmed by 3 bases and the J gene end by 4 bases; junction bases not matched to a gene: 5. Germline V gene lookup returns CDR1 LGHNA and CDR2 YSLEER. DNA for the CDR3: TGCGCCAGCAGCCAGACAGCGGGGGGACCAGATACGCAGTATTTT. Translation gives CASSQTAGGPDTQYF.

The V gene is TRBV6-6, the J gene TRBJ1-1; D not certain. With 7 bases removed from V and 0 bases from J, the gap between germline ends came to 15 bases. The CDR3 loop spans 15 amino acids. Germline CDR1 and CDR2: MNHNY and SVGAGI (reference sequence). Here the CDR3 reads CASTPARVVNTEAFF. As DNA, the CDR3 is TGTGCCAGCACCCCCGCACGCGTGGTGAACACTGAAGCTTTCTTT.

The V call is TRBV5-1, the J call TRBJ1-1; the D is unclear. V lost 6 bases and J 5 bases, leaving 11 bases between the germline ends. This CDR3 comprises 12 residues. Germline CDR1 and CDR2: SGHRS and YFSETQ. CDR3 DNA sequence: TGCGCCAGCATAGGAAGCGGGACTGAAGCTTTCTTT. Encoded protein: CASIGSGTEAFF. Looking up the rest from reference TRBV5-1 and TRBJ1-1 gives the full variable domain: KAGVTQTPRYLIKTRGQQVTLSCSPISGHRSVSWYQQTPGQGLQFLFEYFSETQRNKGNFPGRFSGRQFSNSRSEMNVSTLELGDSALYLCASIGSGTEAFFGQGTRLTVV.

The chain joins TRBV19 to TRBJ1-6; unclear D gene. V was trimmed by 5 bases and J by 9 bases, leaving 11 bases between them. Germline CDR1 LNHDA, CDR2 SQIVND (reference sequence). The CDR3 has 13 amino acids. The chain's CDR3 is CASSVEGISPLHF. The CDR3, as DNA: TGTGCCAGTAGTGTCGAGGGAATTTCACCCCTCCACTTT.

The J gene is TRBJ2-7, the V gene TRBV7-8, with TRBD2 identical over 11 bases. CDR3 size: 18 residues. CDR1 and CDR2 (germline): SGHVS, FQNEAQ. With V trimmed by 1 base and J by 4 bases, 12 bases remained unmatched. CDR3 nucleotides: TGTGCCAGCAGCTTAGAGGCTAGCGGGGGGCTATTCTCATACGAGCAGTACTTC. It yields the protein CASSLEASGGLFSYEQYF.

The rearrangement uses TRBV14 and TRBJ1-4; D unresolved. The CDR3 spans 13 residues. CDR1 is SGHDN, CDR2 FVKESK, per germline. With 1 base removed from V and 8 bases from J, the gap between germline ends came to 8 bases. This CDR3 reads CASSQVGGEKLFF. CDR3 bases: TGTGCCAGCAGCCAAGTAGGCGGAGAAAAACTGTTTTTT.

V gene TRBV18 combines with J gene TRBJ2-1; D unresolved. There are 14 residues in the CDR3. Trimming shortened V by 1 base and J by 5 bases, and 9 bases separated the two germline ends. Germline CDR1 KGHSH, CDR2 LQKENI. The CDR3 sequence: CASSPLVDNNEQFF. The CDR3 region has the DNA TGTGCCAGCTCACCACTAGTAGATAACAATGAGCAGTTCTTC.